This TCR beta chain was recovered during a study of beta chain features in type 1 diabetes. In regard to this clone: Antigen unknown.

This CDR3 comprises 14 residues. The V end was cut by 1 base, the J end by 4 bases, with 11 bases between. Germline-derived CDR1 and CDR2 are LNHNV and YYDKDF (reference sequence). Study results and limitations: Individuals with type 1 diabetes displayed fewer insertions and more deletions at VDJ junctions. In patients and controls equally, PCR might favor templates that are shorter.

Purity of each sorted population was above 95%. Isolated RNA was reverse transcribed in full, so expressed TCRB transcripts were sequenced. Using immunoSEQ multiplex PCR, the repertoire was profiled, and TCRdb retains in-frame clones only, with some absent. This repertoire shows 300,000 or so clones, roughly 8% found once; its top ten account for 0.44%. Sequenced sample: central memory CD4+ T cells from blood. This sequence was found in a woman under 30 in good health. The rearrangement uses TRBV15 and TRBJ2-7; D gene uncertain. In DNA, the CDR3 is TGTGCCACCAGCAGAGGTGGAGAGATTTACGAGCAGTACTTC. It codes for CATSRGGEIYEQYF.